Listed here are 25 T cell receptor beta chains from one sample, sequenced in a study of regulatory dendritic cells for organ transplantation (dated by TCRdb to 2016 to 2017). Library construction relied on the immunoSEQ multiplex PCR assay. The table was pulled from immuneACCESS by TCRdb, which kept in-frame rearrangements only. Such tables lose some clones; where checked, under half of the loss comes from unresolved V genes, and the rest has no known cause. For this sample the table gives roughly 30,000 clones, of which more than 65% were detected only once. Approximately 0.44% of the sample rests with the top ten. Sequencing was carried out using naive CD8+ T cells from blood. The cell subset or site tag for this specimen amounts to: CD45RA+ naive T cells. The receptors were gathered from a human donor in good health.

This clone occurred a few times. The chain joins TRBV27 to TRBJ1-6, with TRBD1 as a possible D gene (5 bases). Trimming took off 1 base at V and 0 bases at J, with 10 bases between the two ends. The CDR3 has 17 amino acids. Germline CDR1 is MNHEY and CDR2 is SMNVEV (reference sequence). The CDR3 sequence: CASSLYGGSSYNSPLHF. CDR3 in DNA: TGTGCCAGCAGTTTATACGGGGGGAGCTCCTATAATTCACCCCTCCACTTT.

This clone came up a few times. The CDR3 here is CASSRTSGGRETQYF. The DNA for the CDR3 is TGTGCCAGCTCCCGGACTAGCGGGGGGAGGGAGACCCAGTACTTC. The chain employs TRBV7-3 and TRBJ2-5, with 14 bases fitting TRBD2. The CDR3 is made up of 15 amino acids. The germline V gene encodes CDR1 SGHTA and CDR2 FQGTGA. V shed 8 bases, J shed 5 bases, and the junction held 7 bases outside the gene matches.

DNA for the CDR3: TGTGCCAGCAGCTGGCGGACAGGGAACACTGAAGCTTTCTTT. Amino acid sequence: CASSWRTGNTEAFF. V gene TRBV7-2 combines with J gene TRBJ1-1; 7 nucleotides match TRBD1. The CDR3 is made up of 14 amino acids. Trimming at V came to 4 bases and at J to 1 base, leaving 3 bases not matched to a gene. CDR1 and CDR2 from the germline V gene are SGHTA and FQGNSA.

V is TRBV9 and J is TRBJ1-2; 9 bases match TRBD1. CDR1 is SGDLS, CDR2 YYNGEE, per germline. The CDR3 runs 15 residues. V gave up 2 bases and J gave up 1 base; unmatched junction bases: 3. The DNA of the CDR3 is TGTGCCAGCAGCGTCGGGACAGGGCTTAACTATGGCTACACCTTC. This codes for CASSVGTGLNYGYTF.

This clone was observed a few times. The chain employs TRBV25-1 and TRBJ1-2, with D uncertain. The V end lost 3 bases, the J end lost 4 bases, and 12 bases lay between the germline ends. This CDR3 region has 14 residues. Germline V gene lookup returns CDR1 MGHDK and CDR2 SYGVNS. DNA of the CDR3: TGTGCCAGCAGTGAGAGAGGAACGGGCTATGGCTACACCTTC. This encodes CASSERGTGYGYTF.

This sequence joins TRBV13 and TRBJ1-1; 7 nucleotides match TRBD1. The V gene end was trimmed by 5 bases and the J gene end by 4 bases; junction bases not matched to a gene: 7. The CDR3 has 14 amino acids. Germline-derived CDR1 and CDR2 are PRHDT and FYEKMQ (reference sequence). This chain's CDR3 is CASSPTGLGTEAFF. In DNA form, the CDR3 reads TGTGCCAGCAGCCCGACAGGGTTGGGCACTGAAGCTTTCTTT.

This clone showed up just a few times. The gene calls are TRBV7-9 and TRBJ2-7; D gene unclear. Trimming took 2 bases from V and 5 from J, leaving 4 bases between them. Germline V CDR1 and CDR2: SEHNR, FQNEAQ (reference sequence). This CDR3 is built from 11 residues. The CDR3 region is CASSLFNEQYF. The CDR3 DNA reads TGTGCCAGCAGCTTATTCAACGAGCAGTACTTC.

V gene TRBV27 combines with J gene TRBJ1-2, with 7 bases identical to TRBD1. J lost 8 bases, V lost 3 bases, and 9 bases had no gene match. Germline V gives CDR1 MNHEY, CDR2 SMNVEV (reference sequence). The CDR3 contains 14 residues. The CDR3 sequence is CASSFTGAGGGYTF. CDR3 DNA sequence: TGTGCCAGCAGTTTCACAGGGGCGGGAGGAGGCTACACCTTC.

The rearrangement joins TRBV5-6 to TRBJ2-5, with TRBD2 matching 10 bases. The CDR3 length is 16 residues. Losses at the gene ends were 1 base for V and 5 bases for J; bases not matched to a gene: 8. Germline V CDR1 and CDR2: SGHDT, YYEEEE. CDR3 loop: CASSLLSSGGLETQYF. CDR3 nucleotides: TGTGCCAGCAGCTTGTTGTCTAGCGGGGGACTGGAGACCCAGTACTTC.

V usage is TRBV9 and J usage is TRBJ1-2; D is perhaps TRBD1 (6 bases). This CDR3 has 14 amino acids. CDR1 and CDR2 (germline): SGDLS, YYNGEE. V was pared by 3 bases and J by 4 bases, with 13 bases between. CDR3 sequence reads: CASSGGQRTYGYTF. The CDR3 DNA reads TGTGCCAGCAGCGGTGGACAGAGGACCTATGGCTACACCTTC.

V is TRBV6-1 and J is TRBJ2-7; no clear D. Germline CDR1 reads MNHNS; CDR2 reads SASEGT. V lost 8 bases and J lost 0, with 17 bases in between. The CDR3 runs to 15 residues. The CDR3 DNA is TGTGCCAGCGTACCCAAAGCCTTTAGCTCCTACGAGCAGTACTTC. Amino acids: CASVPKAFSSYEQYF.

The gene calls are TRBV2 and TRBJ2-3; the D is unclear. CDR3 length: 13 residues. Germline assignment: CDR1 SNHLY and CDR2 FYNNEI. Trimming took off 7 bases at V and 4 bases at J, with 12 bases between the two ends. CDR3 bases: TGTGCCAGCATGATCACCTCAGCAGATACGCAGTATTTT. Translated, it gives CASMITSADTQYF.

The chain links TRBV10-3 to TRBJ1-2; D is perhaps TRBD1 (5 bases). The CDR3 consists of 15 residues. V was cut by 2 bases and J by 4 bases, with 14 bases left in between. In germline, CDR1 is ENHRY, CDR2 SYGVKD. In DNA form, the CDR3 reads TGTGCCATCAGTGAGAGTGTCGGGGGACTCTATGGCTACACCTTC. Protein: CAISESVGGLYGYTF.

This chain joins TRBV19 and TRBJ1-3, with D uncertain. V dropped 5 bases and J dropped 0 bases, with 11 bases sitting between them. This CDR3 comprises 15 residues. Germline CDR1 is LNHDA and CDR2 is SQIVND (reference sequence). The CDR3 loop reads CASSLAGASGNTIYF. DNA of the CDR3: TGTGCCAGTAGTCTCGCCGGAGCCTCTGGAAACACCATATATTTT.

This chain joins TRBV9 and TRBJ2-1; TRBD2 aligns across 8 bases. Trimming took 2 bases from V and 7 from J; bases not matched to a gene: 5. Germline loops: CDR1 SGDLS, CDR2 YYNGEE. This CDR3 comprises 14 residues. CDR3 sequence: CASSVGGAGNEQFF. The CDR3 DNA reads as TGTGCCAGCAGCGTCGGGGGGGCCGGGAATGAGCAGTTCTTC.

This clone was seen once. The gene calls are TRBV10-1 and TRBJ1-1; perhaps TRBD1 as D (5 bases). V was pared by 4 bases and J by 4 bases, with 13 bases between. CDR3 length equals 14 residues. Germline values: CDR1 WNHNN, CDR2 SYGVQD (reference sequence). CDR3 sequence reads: CASSGGREATEAFF. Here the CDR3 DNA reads TGCGCCAGCAGTGGGGGCAGGGAGGCCACTGAAGCTTTCTTT.

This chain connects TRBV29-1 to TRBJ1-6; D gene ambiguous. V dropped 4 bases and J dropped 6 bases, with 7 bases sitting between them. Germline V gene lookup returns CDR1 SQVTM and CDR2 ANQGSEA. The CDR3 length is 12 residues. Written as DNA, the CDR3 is TGCAGCGTTGCTACAGCTAATTCACCCCTCCACTTT. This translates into CSVATANSPLHF.

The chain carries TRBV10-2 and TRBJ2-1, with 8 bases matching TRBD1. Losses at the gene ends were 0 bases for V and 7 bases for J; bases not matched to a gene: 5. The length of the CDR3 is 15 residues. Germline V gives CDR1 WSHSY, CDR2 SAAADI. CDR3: CASSESAGGMNEQFF. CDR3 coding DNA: TGCGCCAGCAGTGAGTCAGCAGGGGGCATGAATGAGCAGTTCTTC.

DNA of the CDR3: TGTGCCAGCACCGGGGGGGTAGGCACAGATACGCAGTATTTT. Protein product: CASTGGVGTDTQYF. The genes are TRBV5-6 and TRBJ2-3; 8 bases are shared with TRBD2. Trimming took 6 bases from V and 1 from J; bases not matched to a gene: 4. The CDR3 has 14 amino acids. Germline CDR1 and CDR2: SGHDT and YYEEEE.

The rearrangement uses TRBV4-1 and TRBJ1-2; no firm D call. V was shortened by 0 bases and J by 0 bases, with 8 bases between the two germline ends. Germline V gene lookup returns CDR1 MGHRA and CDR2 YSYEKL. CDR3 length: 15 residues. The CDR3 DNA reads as TGCGCCAGCAGCCAAGATCCGGTCTCTAACTATGGCTACACCTTC. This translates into CASSQDPVSNYGYTF.

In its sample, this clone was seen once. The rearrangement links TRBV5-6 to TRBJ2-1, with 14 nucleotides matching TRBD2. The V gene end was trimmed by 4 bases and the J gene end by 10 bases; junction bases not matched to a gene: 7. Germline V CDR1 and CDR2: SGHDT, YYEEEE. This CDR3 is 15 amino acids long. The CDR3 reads CASSPPGTSGGEQFF. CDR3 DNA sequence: TGTGCCAGCAGCCCCCCGGGGACTAGCGGGGGAGAGCAGTTCTTC.

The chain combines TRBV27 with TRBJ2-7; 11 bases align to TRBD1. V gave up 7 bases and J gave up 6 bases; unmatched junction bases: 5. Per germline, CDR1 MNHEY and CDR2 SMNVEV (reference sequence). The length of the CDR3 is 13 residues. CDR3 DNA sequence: TGTGCCAGCACCCCCGGGACAGGGGGCGAGCAGTACTTC. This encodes CASTPGTGGEQYF.

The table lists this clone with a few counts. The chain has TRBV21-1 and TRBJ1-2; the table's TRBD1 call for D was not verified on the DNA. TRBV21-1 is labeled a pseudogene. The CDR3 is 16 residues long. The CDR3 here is CASTWDRGGGSYGYTF. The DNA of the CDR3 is TGTGCCAGCACTTGGGACAGGGGAGGGGGTAGCTATGGCTACACCTTC.

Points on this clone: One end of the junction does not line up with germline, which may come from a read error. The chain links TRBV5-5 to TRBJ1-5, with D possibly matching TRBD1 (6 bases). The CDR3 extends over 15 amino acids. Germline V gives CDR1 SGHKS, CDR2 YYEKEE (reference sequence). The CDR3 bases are TGTGCCAGCAGCTTAGTGGACAGTTCTAATCATCCCCAGCATTTT. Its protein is CASSLVDSSNHPQHF.

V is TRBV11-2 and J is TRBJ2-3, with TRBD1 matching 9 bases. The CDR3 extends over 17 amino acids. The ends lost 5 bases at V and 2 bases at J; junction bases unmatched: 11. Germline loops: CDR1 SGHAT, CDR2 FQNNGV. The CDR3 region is CASSTRGGDRATDTQYF. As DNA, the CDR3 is TGTGCCAGCAGCACCAGGGGTGGGGACAGGGCCACAGATACGCAGTATTTT.